The 30 T cell receptor beta chains presented below share a single source sample, sequenced in a study of PD-L1 blockade in urothelial cancer. The time point was: pretreatment peripheral blood. The repertoire was sequenced with immunoSEQ multiplex PCR; TCRdb's copy has only in-frame clones and lacks some. The data show approximately 48,000 clones, less than 85% seen once. The sample was PBMCs, taken around atezolizumab (anti-PD-L1) treatment. The receptors stem from a man between 65 and 85 years old with urothelial cancer.

The genes are TRBV2 and TRBJ2-5, with 7 bases that match TRBD2. V lost 3 bases, J lost 4 bases, and 2 bases stayed unmatched. Germline V gene data show CDR1 as SNHLY and CDR2 as FYNNEI. This CDR3 is built from 13 residues. CDR3 sequence reads: CASSETSLETQYF. The CDR3 region has the DNA TGTGCCAGCAGTGAGACTAGCTTAGAGACCCAGTACTTC.

V and J are TRBV6-5 and TRBJ2-3, with 11 bases aligning to TRBD2. Trimming removed 5 bases from V and 5 bases from J; junction bases left unmatched: 3. Germline CDR1 reads MNHEY; CDR2 reads SVGAGI. The CDR3 covers 14 residues. The CDR3 is CASSRGLAGDTQYF. The CDR3 DNA is TGTGCCAGCAGTCGAGGACTAGCGGGAGATACGCAGTATTTT.

This sequence joins TRBV10-1 and TRBJ2-3; TRBD2 is a possible D gene (6 bases). Trimming stripped 7 bases from V and 4 bases from J, with 9 bases between. Germline CDR1 reads WNHNN; CDR2 reads SYGVQD (reference sequence). The CDR3 is 12 residues long. CDR3 region: CASTGASDTQYF. CDR3 in DNA: TGCGCCAGCACGGGAGCTTCAGATACGCAGTATTTT.

The V and J genes are TRBV5-1 and TRBJ2-1, with D hard to call. The CDR3 is 12 amino acids. V was shortened by 7 bases and J by 9 bases, with 14 bases between the two germline ends. Germline CDR1 SGHRS, CDR2 YFSETQ. CDR3 bases: TGCGCCAGCTCGATCTCGACATTTGAGCAGTTCTTC. This translates into CASSISTFEQFF.

This sequence joins TRBV28 and TRBJ1-4; 10 positions match TRBD1. Germline CDR1 MDHEN, CDR2 SYDVKM. Trimming cost V 4 bases and J 7 bases; bases outside gene matches: 3. The CDR3 consists of 14 residues. The CDR3 DNA reads TGTGCCAGCAGTTCGACAGGGGGCCGTGAAAAACTGTTTTTT. This codes for CASSSTGGREKLFF.

The sample holds one count of this clone. The CDR3 loop reads CASSLGGLAGADTQYF. The CDR3 DNA reads as TGCGCCAGCAGCTTGGGGGGCCTCGCAGGCGCAGATACGCAGTATTTT. The genes are TRBV5-1 and TRBJ2-3, with D possibly matching TRBD1 (5 bases). The germline V gene encodes CDR1 SGHRS and CDR2 YFSETQ. V shed 0 bases and J shed 4 bases, with 15 bases lying between them. The CDR3 consists of 16 residues.

This sequence joins TRBV4-1 and TRBJ2-1, with TRBD2 as a possible D gene (6 bases). Trimming took off 1 base at V and 6 bases at J, with 13 bases between the two ends. Germline V gene data show CDR1 as MGHRA and CDR2 as YSYEKL. CDR3 length: 15 amino acids. The CDR3 DNA reads as TGCGCCAGCAGCCAAGTCCCGGGACTGGGCAATGAGCAGTTCTTC. Translating it yields CASSQVPGLGNEQFF.

This clone was seen only a few times. The V gene is TRBV10-3, the J gene TRBJ2-7; TRBD2 aligns across 10 bases. J lost 3 bases, V lost 5 bases, and 13 bases had no gene match. Germline V gene data show CDR1 as ENHRY and CDR2 as SYGVKD. This CDR3 has 17 residues. CDR3: CAISRGGTSGTNYEQYF. The CDR3 bases are TGTGCCATCAGTAGGGGCGGAACTAGCGGGACTAACTACGAGCAGTACTTC.

The chain joins TRBV7-8 to TRBJ1-5; possibly TRBD1 for D (5 bases). CDR3 length: 16 amino acids. From germline, CDR1 is SGHVS and CDR2 FQNEAQ. Trimming shortened V by 5 bases and J by 2 bases, and 16 bases separated the two germline ends. As DNA, the CDR3 is TGTGCCAGCAGCACCAGGGAGGGAGGAGGCAATCAGCCCCAGCATTTT. This encodes CASSTREGGGNQPQHF.

This chain links TRBV10-2 with TRBJ1-4; 10 bases fit TRBD1. V shed 3 bases and J 4 bases; nucleotides not matched to a gene: 5. CDR1 and CDR2 (germline): WSHSY, SAAADI. CDR3 length: 16 residues. The CDR3 DNA reads as TGCGCCAGCAGTGAAGGGGGACAGGGGAATAATGAAAAACTGTTTTTT. Amino acid sequence: CASSEGGQGNNEKLFF.

V and J are TRBV2 and TRBJ2-3; 9 positions match TRBD2. CDR1 and CDR2 from the germline V gene are SNHLY and FYNNEI. J was trimmed by 1 base and V by 1 base; bases with no gene match: 0. This CDR3 is built from 15 residues. The CDR3 DNA reads TGTGCCAGCAGTGAAGAGCGGGAGGGCACAGATACGCAGTATTTT. Translation gives CASSEEREGTDTQYF. Based on the CDR3 plus reference TRBV2 and TRBJ2-3, the full variable domain is EPEVTQTPSHQVTQMGQEVILRCVPISNHLYFYWYRQILGQKVEFLVSFYNNEISEKSEIFDDQFSVERPDGSNFTLKIRSTKLEDSAMYFCASSEEREGTDTQYFGPGTRLTVL.

V is TRBV30 and J is TRBJ1-6, with a tentative D call TRBD1 (6 bases). Trimming took off 0 bases at V and 10 bases at J, with 16 bases between the two ends. CDR1 and CDR2 from the germline V gene are GTSNPN and SVGIG (reference sequence). The CDR3 sequence is 15 residues long. The CDR3 DNA reads TGTGCCTGGAGTGTACGTGGGGGGGGCAGGTCACCCCTCCACTTT. It specifies CAWSVRGGGRSPLHF.

V and J are TRBV5-1 and TRBJ1-5; no firm D call. The V and J ends lost 4 bases and 0 bases respectively, with 11 bases between them. This CDR3 region has 15 residues. CDR1 is SGHRS and CDR2 is YFSETQ in the germline V gene. CDR3 sequence: CASSPLPGSNQPQHF. The CDR3, as DNA: TGCGCCAGCAGCCCACTTCCAGGTAGCAATCAGCCCCAGCATTTT.

This clone has a handful of counts. The V call is TRBV5-1, the J call TRBJ2-2; perhaps TRBD1 as D (6 bases). Germline CDR1 is SGHRS and CDR2 is YFSETQ. The CDR3 length is 13 residues. Trimming removed 5 bases at V and 6 bases at J, with 11 bases between. CDR3: CASRQGVSGELFF. CDR3 sequence (DNA): TGCGCCAGCAGACAGGGAGTATCCGGGGAGCTGTTTTTT.

V usage is TRBV28 and J usage is TRBJ2-7; 7 bases agree with TRBD1. Per the germline V gene, CDR1 is MDHEN and CDR2 is SYDVKM. The CDR3 extends over 13 amino acids. V lost 8 bases and J lost 2; bases outside the gene matches: 6. The CDR3: CASLRDSPYEQYF. DNA of the CDR3: TGTGCCAGCCTACGGGACAGCCCCTACGAGCAGTACTTC.

The chain couples TRBV2 to TRBJ2-1, with 12 nucleotides matching TRBD1. The CDR3 is 14 amino acids. The V segment lost 8 bases and the J segment 9 bases; nucleotides outside the gene matches: 8. Germline V gene lookup returns CDR1 SNHLY and CDR2 FYNNEI. For the CDR3, the DNA is TGTGCCAGCTTGGGACAGGGGGCGCCGAGTGAGCAGTTCTTC. As protein: CASLGQGAPSEQFF. Looking up the rest from reference TRBV2 and TRBJ2-1 gives the full variable domain: EPEVTQTPSHQVTQMGQEVILRCVPISNHLYFYWYRQILGQKVEFLVSFYNNEISEKSEIFDDQFSVERPDGSNFTLKIRSTKLEDSAMYFCASLGQGAPSEQFFGPGTRLTVL.

The genes are TRBV30 and TRBJ2-1; 16 bases match TRBD2. The V gene's germline CDR1 is GTSNPN and CDR2 SVGIG (reference sequence). The CDR3 totals 16 residues. Germline trimming cut 2 bases from V and 10 bases from J; bases unmatched to any gene: 8. For the CDR3, the DNA is TGTGCCTGGAGTCCCGGGACTAGCGGGAGGGCCGTCGAGCAGTTCTTC. This encodes CAWSPGTSGRAVEQFF.

The chain recombines TRBV5-1 with TRBJ2-1, with D hard to call. Between the trimmed V and J ends, which lost 2 bases and 8 bases, there was a span of 8 bases. This CDR3 contains 12 residues. Germline loops: CDR1 SGHRS, CDR2 YFSETQ. DNA for the CDR3: TGCGCCAGCAGCTTTCTAGATGATGAGCAGTTCTTC. It translates to CASSFLDDEQFF.

J is TRBJ2-5 and V is TRBV5-1, with TRBD2 identical over 8 bases. CDR3 length equals 16 residues. Trimming cost V 0 bases and J 2 bases; bases outside gene matches: 6. CDR1 is SGHRS, CDR2 YFSETQ, per germline. CDR3 DNA: TGCGCCAGCAGCTTGGAGCCTAGCGGGCAGCAAGAGACCCAGTACTTC. Translated, it gives CASSLEPSGQQETQYF.

CDR3 DNA sequence: TGCGCCAGCAGCCCATCTGTCTCCCGCAGGGTTGATCAGCCCCAGCATTTT. The encoded protein is CASSPSVSRRVDQPQHF. V usage is TRBV4-1 and J usage is TRBJ1-5; TRBD1 is a possible D gene (5 bases). Trimming cost V 4 bases and J 5 bases, with 21 bases left between them. Germline loops: CDR1 MGHRA, CDR2 YSYEKL. The CDR3 runs to 17 residues.

V is TRBV25-1 and J is TRBJ2-3; D gene unclear. Trimming took 1 base from V and 0 from J, leaving 5 bases between them. There are 14 residues in the CDR3. The germline V gene has CDR1 MGHDK and CDR2 SYGVNS. CDR3 protein: CASSESLSTDTQYF. The CDR3, as DNA: TGTGCCAGCAGTGAATCCCTAAGCACAGATACGCAGTATTTT.

The gene calls are TRBV5-6 and TRBJ1-2, with a possible D match to TRBD1 (6 bases). Germline assignment: CDR1 SGHDT and CDR2 YYEEEE. There are 15 residues in the CDR3. V was shortened by 0 bases and J by 7 bases, with 16 bases between the two germline ends. CDR3 loop: CASSLAVGGALGYTF. The CDR3 region has the DNA TGTGCCAGCAGCTTGGCAGTAGGGGGGGCGCTTGGCTACACCTTC.

The chain combines TRBV6-5 with TRBJ1-1, with 9 bases that match TRBD1. Germline V gene lookup returns CDR1 MNHEY and CDR2 SVGAGI. This CDR3 has 13 residues. J lost 4 bases, V lost 6 bases, and 3 bases had no gene match. Here the CDR3 reads CASRTGGSTEAFF. DNA for the CDR3: TGTGCCAGCAGGACAGGGGGGAGCACTGAAGCTTTCTTT.

The J gene is TRBJ1-2, the V gene TRBV5-1; D gene ambiguous. CDR1 and CDR2 (germline): SGHRS, YFSETQ. The CDR3 runs 13 residues. The V and J ends lost 0 bases and 4 bases respectively, with 7 bases between them. The CDR3 DNA sequence: TGCGCCAGCAGCTTGGACATACGCTATGGCTACACCTTC. This sequence encodes CASSLDIRYGYTF.

The CDR3 spells CASSLVGLAGAGQFF. DNA of the CDR3: TGTGCCAGCAGCTTAGTTGGACTAGCGGGGGCGGGGCAGTTCTTC. The chain couples TRBV11-1 to TRBJ2-1; 13 nucleotides agree with TRBD2. The CDR3 length is 15 residues. J lost 12 bases, V lost 1 base, and 6 bases had no gene match. Germline-derived CDR1 and CDR2 are SGHAT and FQDESV (reference sequence).

This chain joins TRBV7-8 and TRBJ1-5; TRBD1 matches 10 bases. There are 18 residues in the CDR3. After removal of 4 bases from V and 0 bases from J, the junction contained 9 bases not matched to a gene. Germline-derived CDR1 and CDR2 are SGHVS and FQNEAQ. CDR3 in amino acids: CASSSRDRGGYSNQPQHF. CDR3 DNA: TGTGCCAGCAGCTCCCGGGACAGGGGTGGGTATAGCAATCAGCCCCAGCATTTT.

J is TRBJ2-1 and V is TRBV5-1; 12 positions match TRBD2. The CDR3 consists of 18 residues. The germline V gene has CDR1 SGHRS and CDR2 YFSETQ. V gave up 4 bases and J gave up 4 bases; unmatched junction bases: 12. The CDR3 loop reads CASSPLLAGGSVYNEQFF. CDR3 in DNA: TGCGCCAGCAGCCCGCTACTAGCGGGAGGCTCCGTATACAATGAGCAGTTCTTC.

In its sample, this clone was seen a few times. This rearrangement joins TRBV9 to TRBJ2-5; TRBD1 is a possible D gene (6 bases). The germline CDR1 and CDR2 sequences are SGDLS and YYNGEE. The CDR3 contains 15 residues. The V gene lost 0 bases and the J gene lost 4 bases, with 13 bases spanning the gap. The DNA of the CDR3 is TGTGCCAGCAGCGTAGGGGTAGGGGGAAGAGAGACCCAGTACTTC. The encoded protein is CASSVGVGGRETQYF.

This clone appeared a few times. J is TRBJ1-1 and V is TRBV2; 8 positions match TRBD1. CDR3 size: 14 residues. V lost 5 bases to trimming and J lost 5 bases; unmatched junction nucleotides: 7. Germline-derived CDR1 and CDR2 are SNHLY and FYNNEI. CDR3 nucleotides: TGTGCCAGCAGTCGTGACAGGGGAGGGACTGAAGCTTTCTTT. Translating it yields CASSRDRGGTEAFF. The full variable domain, rest sourced from reference TRBV2 and TRBJ1-1, is EPEVTQTPSHQVTQMGQEVILRCVPISNHLYFYWYRQILGQKVEFLVSFYNNEISEKSEIFDDQFSVERPDGSNFTLKIRSTKLEDSAMYFCASSRDRGGTEAFFGQGTRLTVV.

This chain uses TRBV5-1 with TRBJ2-5; the match to TRBD1 covers 8 bases. The CDR3 loop spans 14 amino acids. The germline V gene has CDR1 SGHRS and CDR2 YFSETQ. The junction had 4 bases not matched to a gene; V was cut back by 4 bases and J by 2 bases. In nucleotides, the CDR3 is TGCGCCAGCAGCCAAGGACAGGGTCAAGAGACCCAGTACTTC. Encoded protein: CASSQGQGQETQYF.